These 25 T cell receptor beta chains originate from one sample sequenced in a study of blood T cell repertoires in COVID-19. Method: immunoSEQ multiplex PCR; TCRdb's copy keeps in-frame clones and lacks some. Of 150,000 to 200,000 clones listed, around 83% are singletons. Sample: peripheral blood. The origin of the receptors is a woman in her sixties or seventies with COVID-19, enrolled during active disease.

The CDR3 DNA reads TGTGCCAGCACCCCGGTGGGACTAGCCTCCTACAATGAGCAGTTCTTC. The encoded protein is CASTPVGLASYNEQFF. The V and J genes are TRBV27 and TRBJ2-1; TRBD2 agrees at 9 bases. Germline V CDR1 and CDR2: MNHEY, SMNVEV (reference sequence). CDR3 length equals 16 residues. The junction had 7 bases not matched to a gene; V was cut back by 7 bases and J by 0 bases.

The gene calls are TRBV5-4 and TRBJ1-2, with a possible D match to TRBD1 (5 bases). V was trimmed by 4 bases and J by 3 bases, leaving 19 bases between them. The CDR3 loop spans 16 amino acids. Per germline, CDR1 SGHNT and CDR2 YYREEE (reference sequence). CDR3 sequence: CASSLEVNRGDYGYTF. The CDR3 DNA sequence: TGTGCCAGCAGCCTGGAAGTCAATAGGGGCGACTATGGCTACACCTTC.

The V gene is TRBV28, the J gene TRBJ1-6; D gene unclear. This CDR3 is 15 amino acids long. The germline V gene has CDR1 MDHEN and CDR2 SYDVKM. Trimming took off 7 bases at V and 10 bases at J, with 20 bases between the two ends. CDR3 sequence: CASTLYPDLRSPLHF. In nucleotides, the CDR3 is TGTGCCAGCACCCTTTATCCGGACTTAAGATCACCCCTCCACTTT.

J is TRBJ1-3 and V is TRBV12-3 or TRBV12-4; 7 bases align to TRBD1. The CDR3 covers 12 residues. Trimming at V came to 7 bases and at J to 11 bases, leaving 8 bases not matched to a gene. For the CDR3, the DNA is TGTGCCAGCACCCAGAGGGACAGCCCCATATATTTT. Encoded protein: CASTQRDSPIYF.

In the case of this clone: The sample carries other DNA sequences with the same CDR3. Here the CDR3 DNA reads TGTGCCACCAGCAGCGGGAGCACAGATACGCAGTATTTT. This translates into CATSSGSTDTQYF. The chain joins TRBV24-1 to TRBJ2-3; tentatively, D is TRBD2 (6 bases). Germline-derived CDR1 and CDR2 are KGHDR and SFDVKD. CDR3 length equals 13 residues. V was trimmed by 7 bases and J by 0 bases, leaving 7 bases between them.

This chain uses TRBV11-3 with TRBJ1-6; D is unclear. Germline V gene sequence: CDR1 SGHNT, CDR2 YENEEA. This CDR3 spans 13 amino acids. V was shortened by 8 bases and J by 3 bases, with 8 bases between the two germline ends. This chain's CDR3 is CASSGDYNSPLHF. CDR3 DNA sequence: TGTGCCAGCTCCGGGGACTATAATTCACCCCTCCACTTT.

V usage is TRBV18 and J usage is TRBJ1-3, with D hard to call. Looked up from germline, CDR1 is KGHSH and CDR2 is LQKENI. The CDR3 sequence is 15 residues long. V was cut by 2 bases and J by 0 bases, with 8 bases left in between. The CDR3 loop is CASSPERSSGNTIYF. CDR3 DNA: TGTGCCAGCTCACCAGAGAGGAGCTCTGGAAACACCATATATTTT. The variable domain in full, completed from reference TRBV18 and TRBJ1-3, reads NAGVMQNPRHLVRRRGQEARLRCSPMKGHSHVYWYRQLPEEGLKFMVYLQKENIIDESGMPKERFSAEFPKEGPSILRIQQVVRGDSAAYFCASSPERSSGNTIYFGEGSWLTVV.

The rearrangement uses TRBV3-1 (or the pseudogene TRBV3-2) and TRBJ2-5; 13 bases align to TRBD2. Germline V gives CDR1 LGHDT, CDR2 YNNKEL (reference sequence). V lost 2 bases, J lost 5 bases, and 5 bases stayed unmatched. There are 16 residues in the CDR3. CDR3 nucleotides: TGTGCCAGCAGCCAAAGGACTAGCGGGAGATCTGAGACCCAGTACTTC. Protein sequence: CASSQRTSGRSETQYF.

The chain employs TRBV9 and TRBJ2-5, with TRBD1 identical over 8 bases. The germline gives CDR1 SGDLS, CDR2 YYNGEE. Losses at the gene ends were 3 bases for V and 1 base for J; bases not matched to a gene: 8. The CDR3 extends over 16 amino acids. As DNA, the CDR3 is TGTGCCAGCAGCGCTGCTTTGACAGGGGCCCAAGAGACCCAGTACTTC. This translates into CASSAALTGAQETQYF.

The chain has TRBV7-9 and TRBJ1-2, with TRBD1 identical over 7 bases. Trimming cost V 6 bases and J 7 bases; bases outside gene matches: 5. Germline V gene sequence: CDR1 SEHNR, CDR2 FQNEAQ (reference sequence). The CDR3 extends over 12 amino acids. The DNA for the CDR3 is TGTGCCAGCAGTACGGGACAGTTTGGCTACACCTTC. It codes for CASSTGQFGYTF. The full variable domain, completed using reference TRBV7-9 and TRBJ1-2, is DTGVSQNPRHKITKRGQNVTFRCDPISEHNRLYWYRQTLGQGPEFLTYFQNEAQLEKSRLLSDRFSAERPKGSFSTLEIQRTEQGDSAMYLCASSTGQFGYTFGSGTRLTVV.

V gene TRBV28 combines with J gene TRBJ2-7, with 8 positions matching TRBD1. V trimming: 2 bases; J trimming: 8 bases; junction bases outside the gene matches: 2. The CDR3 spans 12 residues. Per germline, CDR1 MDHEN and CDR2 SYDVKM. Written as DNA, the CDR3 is TGTGCCAGCAGTTTAGGACAGGGAAAGCAGTACTTC. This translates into CASSLGQGKQYF.

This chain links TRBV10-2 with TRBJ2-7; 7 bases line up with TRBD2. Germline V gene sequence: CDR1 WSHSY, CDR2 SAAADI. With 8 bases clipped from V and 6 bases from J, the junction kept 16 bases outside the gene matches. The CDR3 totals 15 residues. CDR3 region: CASSTTWGGVSEQYF. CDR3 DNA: TGCGCCAGCTCAACTACTTGGGGAGGGGTGAGCGAGCAGTACTTC.

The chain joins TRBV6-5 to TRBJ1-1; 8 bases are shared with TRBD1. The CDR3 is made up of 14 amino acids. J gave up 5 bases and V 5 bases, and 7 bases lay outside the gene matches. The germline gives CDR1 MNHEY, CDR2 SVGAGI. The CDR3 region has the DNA TGTGCCAGCAGTACCAGGGGGCGTAGGACTGAAGCTTTCTTT. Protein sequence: CASSTRGRRTEAFF.

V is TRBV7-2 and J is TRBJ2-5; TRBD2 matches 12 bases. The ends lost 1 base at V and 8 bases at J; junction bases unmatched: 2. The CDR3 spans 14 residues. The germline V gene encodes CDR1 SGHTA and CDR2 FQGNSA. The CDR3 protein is CASSLGLAGETQYF. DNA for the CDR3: TGTGCCAGCAGCTTAGGACTAGCGGGAGAAACCCAGTACTTC.

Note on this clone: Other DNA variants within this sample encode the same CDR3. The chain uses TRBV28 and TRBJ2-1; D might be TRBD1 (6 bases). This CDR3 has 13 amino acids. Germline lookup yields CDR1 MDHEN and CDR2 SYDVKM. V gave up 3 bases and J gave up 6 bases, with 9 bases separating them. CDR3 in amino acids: CASSFGRGNEQFF. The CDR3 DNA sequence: TGTGCCAGCAGTTTCGGCAGGGGCAATGAGCAGTTCTTC.

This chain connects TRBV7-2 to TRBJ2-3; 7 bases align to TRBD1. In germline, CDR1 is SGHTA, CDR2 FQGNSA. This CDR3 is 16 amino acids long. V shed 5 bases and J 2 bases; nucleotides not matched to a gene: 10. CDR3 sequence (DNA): TGTGCCAGCAGCCTCTATGGGACAGCACTCACAGATACGCAGTATTTT. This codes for CASSLYGTALTDTQYF. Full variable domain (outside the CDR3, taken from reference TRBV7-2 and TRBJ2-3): GAGVSQSPSNKVTEKGKDVELRCDPISGHTALYWYRQSLGQGLEFLIYFQGNSAPDKSGLPSDRFSAERTGGSVSTLTIQRTQQEDSAVYLCASSLYGTALTDTQYFGPGTRLTVL.

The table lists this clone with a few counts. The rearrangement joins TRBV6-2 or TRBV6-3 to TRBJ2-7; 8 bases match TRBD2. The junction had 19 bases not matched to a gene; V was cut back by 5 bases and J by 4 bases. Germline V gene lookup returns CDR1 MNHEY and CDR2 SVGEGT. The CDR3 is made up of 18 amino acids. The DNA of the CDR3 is TGTGCCAGCAGTGGTATCCCCCGACCCGGGACTAGATATTACGAGCAGTACTTC. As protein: CASSGIPRPGTRYYEQYF.

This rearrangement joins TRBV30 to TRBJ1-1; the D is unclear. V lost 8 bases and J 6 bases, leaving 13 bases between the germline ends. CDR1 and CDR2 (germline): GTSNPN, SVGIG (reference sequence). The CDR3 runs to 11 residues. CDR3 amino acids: CARAGLSEAFF. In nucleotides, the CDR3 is TGTGCCCGGGCTGGGCTCTCTGAAGCTTTCTTT.

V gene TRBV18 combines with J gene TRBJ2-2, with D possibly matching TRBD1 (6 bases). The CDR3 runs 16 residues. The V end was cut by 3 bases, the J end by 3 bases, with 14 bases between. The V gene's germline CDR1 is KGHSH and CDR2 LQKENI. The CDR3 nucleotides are TGTGCCAGCTCACCTTCAGCCCCAGGGGACACCGGGGAGCTGTTTTTT. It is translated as CASSPSAPGDTGELFF.

CDR3 amino acids: CASSLDRYTEAFF. The CDR3 coding sequence is TGTGCCAGCAGTCTCGACAGGTATACTGAAGCTTTCTTT. The chain recombines TRBV6-6 with TRBJ1-1; weak D call: TRBD1 (6 bases). V lost 5 bases and J lost 5, with 12 bases in between. The CDR3 is made up of 13 amino acids. The germline CDR1 and CDR2 sequences are MNHNY and SVGAGI (reference sequence).

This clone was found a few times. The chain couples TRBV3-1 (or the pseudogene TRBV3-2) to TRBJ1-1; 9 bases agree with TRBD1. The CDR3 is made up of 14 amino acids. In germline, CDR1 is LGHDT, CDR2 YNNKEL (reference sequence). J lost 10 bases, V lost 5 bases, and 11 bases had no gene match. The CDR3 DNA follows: TGTGCCAGCAGCATTCCGGGACAGGGAGGAAGAGCTTTCTTT. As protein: CASSIPGQGGRAFF.

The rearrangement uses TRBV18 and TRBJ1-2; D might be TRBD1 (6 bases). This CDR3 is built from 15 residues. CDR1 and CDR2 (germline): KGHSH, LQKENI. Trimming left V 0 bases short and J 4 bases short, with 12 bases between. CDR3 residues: CASSPPGHSIYGYTF. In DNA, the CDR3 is TGTGCCAGCTCACCACCGGGACACTCCATCTATGGCTACACCTTC.

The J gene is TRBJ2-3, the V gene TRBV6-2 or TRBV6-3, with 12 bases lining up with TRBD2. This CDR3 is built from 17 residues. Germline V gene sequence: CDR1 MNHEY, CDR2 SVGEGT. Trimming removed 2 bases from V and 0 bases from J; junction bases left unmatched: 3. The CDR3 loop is CASSYEGTSGSTDTQYF. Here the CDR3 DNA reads TGTGCCAGCAGTTACGAGGGGACTAGCGGGAGCACAGATACGCAGTATTTT.

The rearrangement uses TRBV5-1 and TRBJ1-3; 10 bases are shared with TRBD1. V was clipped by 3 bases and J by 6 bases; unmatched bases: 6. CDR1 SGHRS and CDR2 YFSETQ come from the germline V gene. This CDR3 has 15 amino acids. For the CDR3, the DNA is TGCGCCAGCAGCTCGAGGGGACAGGGGATAAACACCATATATTTT. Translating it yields CASSSRGQGINTIYF.

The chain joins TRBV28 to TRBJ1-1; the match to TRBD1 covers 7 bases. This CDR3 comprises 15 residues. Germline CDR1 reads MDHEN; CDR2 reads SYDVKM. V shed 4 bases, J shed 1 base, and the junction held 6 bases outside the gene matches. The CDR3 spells CASSSPTGRNTEAFF. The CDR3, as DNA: TGTGCCAGCAGTTCCCCGACAGGGCGGAACACTGAAGCTTTCTTT.